This TCR beta chain appears in the sequencing data of a study of blood T cell repertoires in COVID-19. Study-level information: T cells, B-cell-depleted T cells, or PBMCs provided the cDNA or gDNA that served as material.

Original processing methods: Researchers report that nucleated cell counts were estimated from reference gene primer amplification. The assay was immunoSEQ multiplex PCR, and TCRdb's table has in-frame clones only and misses some. That table supplies the V and J calls and clone size; D and trimming were determined from the DNA. The repertoire holds under 300,000 clones, with roughly 80% as singletons. The sequencing sample was made of peripheral blood. The origin of this receptor is a woman older than 75 with active or convalescent COVID-19.

CDR3 sequence (DNA): TGTGCCAGCAGCTTAGACGTCAATTCACCCCTCCACTTT. It yields the protein CASSLDVNSPLHF. The chain employs TRBV11-2 and TRBJ1-6; D remains ambiguous. Per germline, CDR1 SGHAT and CDR2 FQNNGV. V lost 0 bases, J lost 7 bases, and 4 bases lay in between. The CDR3 runs 13 residues.